This entry lists 3 T cell receptor beta chains sequenced from one sample in a study of T-cell memory formation after mild COVID-19. A single record per CDR3 protein comes from TCRdb applying MiXCR to the 5' RACE reads. Counted here are 310,000 or so distinct CDR3 sequences, 15% occurring once; the ten biggest clones make up 22%. The sequencing sample was made of PBMCs or a T cell subset sorted from them (not recorded which). Receptors were obtained from a man aged 18 to 35 who had mild COVID-19 (a few samples of this study predate the infection). Cell type and time point are not known.

The V call is TRBV4-3, the J call TRBJ1-6; no reliable D call. The V gene lost 0 bases and the J gene lost 7 bases, with 13 bases spanning the gap. Germline V CDR1 and CDR2: LGHNA, YSLEER. The CDR3 length is 16 residues. CDR3 in amino acids: CASSQEQRGWNSPLHF. DNA for the CDR3: TGCGCCAGCAGCCAAGAGCAGAGAGGGTGGAATTCACCCCTCCACTTT.

This chain connects TRBV4-1 to TRBJ1-4, with D hard to call. Germline CDR1 and CDR2: MGHRA and YSYEKL. This CDR3 comprises 12 residues. Trimming left V 4 bases short and J 6 bases short, with 6 bases between. The CDR3 loop is CASSPVYEKLFF. For the CDR3, the DNA is TGCGCCAGCAGCCCGGTCTATGAAAAACTGTTTTTT.

This chain joins TRBV2 and TRBJ1-2, with a weak D call TRBD1 (5 bases). From germline, CDR1 is SNHLY and CDR2 FYNNEI. This CDR3 is 13 amino acids long. Trimming stripped 8 bases from V and 2 bases from J, with 12 bases between. The CDR3 protein is CASRTTANYGYTF. CDR3 DNA: TGTGCCAGCCGAACGACAGCAAACTATGGCTACACCTTC.